This is a list of T cell receptor beta chains from one sample in a study of blood T cell repertoires in COVID-19. Assay used: immunoSEQ multiplex PCR; TCRdb lists only in-frame clones, some missing. The repertoire consists of 140,000 to 150,000 clones, with around 80% occurring once and the leading ten covering less than 7.5%. Sequencing was carried out using PBMCs or T cells enriched from blood (not recorded which). The source of these receptors is a woman in her 50s who had recovered from COVID-19. Each CDR3 is given with its conserved first and last residue. A D gene is named only where the DNA matches it firmly. Where a row states a size, it is once, few, many or the class of an expanded clone; other rows omit it.

v_gene,j_gene,d_gene,abundance,CDR3aa,CDR3nt
TRBV28,TRBJ1-5,TRBD1,-,CASSSWDRGSEGPQHF,TGTGCCAGCAGTTCCTGGGACAGGGGGTCCGAGGGGCCCCAGCATTTT
TRBV20-1,TRBJ2-7,-,few,CSVRGPYEQYF,TGCAGTGTGCGAGGGCCCTACGAGCAGTACTTC
TRBV3-1/TRBV3-2,TRBJ2-1,TRBD2,-,CASSQISGGYNEQFF,TGTGCCAGCAGCCAAATTAGCGGGGGTTACAATGAGCAGTTCTTC
TRBV6-2/TRBV6-3,TRBJ2-5,-,-,CASSSPVGGGQETQYF,TGTGCCAGCAGTTCCCCAGTAGGGGGGGGCCAAGAGACCCAGTACTTC
TRBV7-9,TRBJ2-1,-,-,CASRSNSYNEQFF,TGTGCCAGCAGAAGTAACAGCTACAATGAGCAGTTCTTC
TRBV3-1/TRBV3-2,TRBJ1-2,-,-,CASSPLYWAGGAGYGYTF,TGTGCCAGCAGCCCACTTTATTGGGCGGGGGGCGCCGGCTATGGCTACACCTTC
TRBV28,TRBJ1-2,-,-,CASSPGGSGGNYGYTF,TGTGCCAGCAGTCCCGGGGGGAGCGGAGGGAACTATGGCTACACCTTC
TRBV27,TRBJ1-3,-,few,CASSLTSLGNTIYF,TGTGCCAGCAGTTTAACTTCACTCGGAAACACCATATATTTT
TRBV5-1,TRBJ2-7,-,-,CASSLTGNYEQYF,TGCGCCAGCAGCTTGACAGGTAACTACGAGCAGTACTTC
TRBV15,TRBJ1-2,TRBD1,-,CATTDPGQDVNYGYTF,TGTGCCACCACCGACCCGGGACAGGACGTCAACTATGGCTACACCTTC
TRBV28,TRBJ1-3,-,-,CASSPGQSSGNTIYF,TGTGCCAGCAGCCCAGGACAAAGCTCTGGAAACACCATATATTTT
TRBV7-9,TRBJ1-1,-,few,CASSLSDSFEAFF,TGTGCCAGCAGCTTGTCGGACAGCTTCGAAGCTTTCTTT
TRBV6-5,TRBJ1-3,TRBD1,once,CASSYSKQGGNTIYF,TGTGCCAGCAGTTACTCGAAACAGGGGGGAAACACCATATATTTT
TRBV7-7,TRBJ2-2,-,once,CASSLQLDTGELFF,TGTGCCAGCAGCTTACAGTTGGACACCGGGGAGCTGTTTTTT
TRBV7-9,TRBJ1-2,-,-,CASSSLQTDWSYGYTF,TGTGCCAGCAGCTCCCTCCAAACGGACTGGTCCTATGGCTACACCTTC
TRBV7-8,TRBJ1-1,-,-,CASSAGTEAFF,TGTGCCAGCAGCGCCGGTACTGAAGCTTTCTTT
TRBV27,TRBJ1-2,-,-,CASSPNWGWGEGDYGYTF,TGTGCCAGCAGTCCCAATTGGGGGTGGGGGGAAGGGGACTATGGCTACACCTTC
TRBV5-6,TRBJ1-5,-,once,CASSLGGNNQPQHF,TGTGCCAGCAGCCTCGGGGGGAACAATCAGCCCCAGCATTTT
TRBV12-1,TRBJ2-1,-,few,CASSLPQENEQFF,TGTGCCAGCAGCTTGCCACAGGAGAATGAGCAGTTCTTC
TRBV5-8,TRBJ1-1,-,-,CASSFSGNTEAFF,TGTGCCAGCAGCTTCTCGGGGAACACTGAAGCTTTCTTT
TRBV5-6,TRBJ1-5,-,-,CASSLDGSFDQPQHF,TGTGCCAGCAGCTTGGACGGGTCCTTTGATCAGCCCCAGCATTTT
TRBV4-1,TRBJ2-3,TRBD2,-,CASSQGGAGGPGNTQYF,TGCGCCAGCAGCCAAGGGGGAGCGGGGGGGCCGGGAAATACGCAGTATTTT
TRBV6-1,TRBJ2-5,TRBD2,-,CASSESSGGGAETQYF,TGTGCCAGCAGTGAAAGTTCGGGCGGGGGGGCGGAGACCCAGTACTTC